This TCR beta chain was retrieved from a study of blood T cell repertoires in COVID-19. About the research overall: COVID-19 samples, acute and convalescent, were from the United States, Italy and Spain.

With V trimmed by 6 bases and J by 6 bases, 5 bases remained unmatched. The CDR3 is 13 residues long. Per the original data handling: Reference gene primer amplification yielded estimated nucleated cell counts. TCRdb's table, derived via immunoSEQ multiplex PCR, lists solely in-frame clones and lacks some. That table furnishes V, J and clone size, whereas the DNA furnished D and trimming. The sample yields a few hundred thousand clones, around 80% seen once. The sequence was obtained from a man aged 50 to 59 with active or convalescent COVID-19. The V gene is TRBV12-3 or TRBV12-4, the J gene TRBJ2-1; TRBD2 agrees at 7 bases. The sample consisted of peripheral blood. CDR3 nucleotide sequence: TGTGCCAGCAGCTGGGGGGGTATCAATGAGCAGTTCTTC. The encoded protein is CASSWGGINEQFF.